The source of this TCR beta chain is a study of shared clonotypes between healthy human individuals. As for the study in general: For every donor, three CD4 naive, three CD4 memory, two CD8 naive and one CD8 memory plates were used.

Trimming removed 0 bases from V and 3 bases from J; junction bases left unmatched: 7. The CDR3 extends over 17 amino acids. Per germline, CDR1 SGHAT and CDR2 FQNNGV. Here immunoSEQ multiplex PCR was the method, and the copy in TCRdb shows in-frame clones only, minus some. The sample holds fewer than 1 million clones, roughly 96% seen once. Naive CD8 cells, CD45RO-negative and positively selected for CCR7, excluded terminally differentiated effector memory CD45RA+ cells. The TCR sequence derives from a man between 25 and 39 years old in good health. The J gene is TRBJ2-7, the V gene TRBV11-2; 11 nucleotides align to TRBD2. The sequencing input was naive CD8+ T cells sorted from blood. In DNA, the CDR3 is TGTGCCAGCAGCTTAGAGCACGGGACTAGCGGATTCTACGAGCAGTACTTC. It yields the protein CASSLEHGTSGFYEQYF.